This T cell receptor beta chain comes out of a study of early T cells in non-severe SARS-CoV-2 infection. TCRdb used MiXCR to reprocess the 5' RACE reads, holding one entry per CDR3 protein. The table lists about 110,000 distinct CDR3 sequences, roughly 12% of them singletons. This clonotype was seen at least ten times. The sequence was obtained from an adult who was a healthcare worker with PCR-confirmed SARS-CoV-2 infection or an uninfected control (not recorded which). The specimen was whole blood.

In DNA form, the CDR3 reads TGCAGTGCTAGAGACGGGACCGTTACTAATGAAAAACTGTTTTTT. It yields the protein CSARDGTVTNEKLFF. This chain uses TRBV20-1 with TRBJ1-4, with D perhaps TRBD1 (5 bases). Per germline, CDR1 DFQATT and CDR2 SNEGSKA (reference sequence). The length of the CDR3 is 15 residues. V shed 0 bases and J shed 2 bases, with 10 bases lying between them.